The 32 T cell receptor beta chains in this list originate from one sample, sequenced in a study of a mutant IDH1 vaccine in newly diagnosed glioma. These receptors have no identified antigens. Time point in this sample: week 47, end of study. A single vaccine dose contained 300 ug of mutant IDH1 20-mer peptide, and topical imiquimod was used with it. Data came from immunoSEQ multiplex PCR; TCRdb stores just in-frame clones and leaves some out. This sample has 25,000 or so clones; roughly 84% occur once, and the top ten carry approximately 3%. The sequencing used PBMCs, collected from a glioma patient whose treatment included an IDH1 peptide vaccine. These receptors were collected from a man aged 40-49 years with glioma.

The CDR3 loop reads CASSPAILSRGTEAFF. In nucleotides, the CDR3 is TGTGCCAGCTCACCCGCCATCCTTTCGAGGGGCACTGAAGCTTTCTTT. This chain uses TRBV18 with TRBJ1-1; TRBD1 is a possible D gene (5 bases). Germline CDR1 is KGHSH and CDR2 is LQKENI. The CDR3 runs to 16 residues. The V gene lost 3 bases and the J gene lost 4 bases, with 18 bases spanning the gap. Together with reference TRBV18 and TRBJ1-1, the CDR3 gives the full variable domain: NAGVMQNPRHLVRRRGQEARLRCSPMKGHSHVYWYRQLPEEGLKFMVYLQKENIIDESGMPKERFSAEFPKEGPSILRIQQVVRGDSAAYFCASSPAILSRGTEAFFGQGTRLTVV.

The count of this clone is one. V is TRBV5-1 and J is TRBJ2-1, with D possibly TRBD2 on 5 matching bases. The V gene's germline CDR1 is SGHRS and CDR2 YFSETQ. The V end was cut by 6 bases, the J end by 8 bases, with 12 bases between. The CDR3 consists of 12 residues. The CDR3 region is CASKVGADEQFF. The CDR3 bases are TGCGCCAGCAAAGTGGGAGCCGATGAGCAGTTCTTC.

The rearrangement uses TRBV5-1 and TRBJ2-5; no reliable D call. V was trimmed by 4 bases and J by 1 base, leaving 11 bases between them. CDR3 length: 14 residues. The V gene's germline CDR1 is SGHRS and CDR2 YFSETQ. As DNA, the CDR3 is TGCGCCAGCAGCCGACGCTCTAGCCAAGAGACCCAGTACTTC. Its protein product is CASSRRSSQETQYF. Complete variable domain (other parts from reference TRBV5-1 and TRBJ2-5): KAGVTQTPRYLIKTRGQQVTLSCSPISGHRSVSWYQQTPGQGLQFLFEYFSETQRNKGNFPGRFSGRQFSNSRSEMNVSTLELGDSALYLCASSRRSSQETQYFGPGTRLLVL.

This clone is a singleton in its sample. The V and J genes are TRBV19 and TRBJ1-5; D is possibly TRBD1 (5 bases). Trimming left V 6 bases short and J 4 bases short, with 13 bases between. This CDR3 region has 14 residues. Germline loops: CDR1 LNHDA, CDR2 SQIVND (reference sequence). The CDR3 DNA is TGTGCCAGTAGAAAACGGGACGCTAATCAGCCCCAGCATTTT. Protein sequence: CASRKRDANQPQHF.

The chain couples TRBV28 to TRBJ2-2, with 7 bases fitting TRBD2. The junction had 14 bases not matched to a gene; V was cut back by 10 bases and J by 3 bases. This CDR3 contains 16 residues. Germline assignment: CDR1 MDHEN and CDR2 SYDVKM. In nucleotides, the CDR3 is TGTGCCACCCAATCAGCAAGCGGGATCGACACCGGGGAGCTGTTTTTT. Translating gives CATQSASGIDTGELFF.

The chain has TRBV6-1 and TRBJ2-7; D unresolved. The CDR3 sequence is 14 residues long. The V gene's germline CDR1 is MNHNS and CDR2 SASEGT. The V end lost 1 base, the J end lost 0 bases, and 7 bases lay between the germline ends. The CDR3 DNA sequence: TGTGCCAGCAGTGAAGGCGGCTACTCCTACGAGCAGTACTTC. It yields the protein CASSEGGYSYEQYF.

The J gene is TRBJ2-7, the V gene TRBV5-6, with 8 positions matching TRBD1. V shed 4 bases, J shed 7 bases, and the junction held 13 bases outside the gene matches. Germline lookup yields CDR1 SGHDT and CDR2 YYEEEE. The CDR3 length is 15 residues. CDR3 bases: TGTGCCAGCAGCCCCCTGCGGGACAGGTTTTTTGAGCAGTACTTC. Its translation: CASSPLRDRFFEQYF.

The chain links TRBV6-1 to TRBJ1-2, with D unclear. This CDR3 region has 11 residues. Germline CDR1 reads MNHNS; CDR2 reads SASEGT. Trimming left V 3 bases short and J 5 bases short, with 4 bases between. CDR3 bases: TGTGCCAGCAGTGAGCTTTATGGCTACACCTTC. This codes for CASSELYGYTF.

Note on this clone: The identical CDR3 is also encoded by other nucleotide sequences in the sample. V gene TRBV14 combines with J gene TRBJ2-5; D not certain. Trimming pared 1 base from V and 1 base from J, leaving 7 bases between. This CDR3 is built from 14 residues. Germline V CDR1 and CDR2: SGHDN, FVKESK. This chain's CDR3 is CASSQAAGQETQYF. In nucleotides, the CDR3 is TGTGCCAGCAGCCAAGCTGCTGGCCAAGAGACCCAGTACTTC. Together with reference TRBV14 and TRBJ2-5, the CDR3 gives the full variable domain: EAGVTQFPSHSVIEKGQTVTLRCDPISGHDNLYWYRRVMGKEIKFLLHFVKESKQDESGMPNNRFLAERTGGTYSTLKVQPAELEDSGVYFCASSQAAGQETQYFGPGTRLLVL.

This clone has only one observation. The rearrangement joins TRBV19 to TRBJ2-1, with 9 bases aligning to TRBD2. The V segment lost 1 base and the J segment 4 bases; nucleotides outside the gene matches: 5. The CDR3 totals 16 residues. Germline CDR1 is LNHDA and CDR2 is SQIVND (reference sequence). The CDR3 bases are TGTGCCAGTAGTATAGGGCTAGCGGGACTTTACAATGAGCAGTTCTTC. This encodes CASSIGLAGLYNEQFF.

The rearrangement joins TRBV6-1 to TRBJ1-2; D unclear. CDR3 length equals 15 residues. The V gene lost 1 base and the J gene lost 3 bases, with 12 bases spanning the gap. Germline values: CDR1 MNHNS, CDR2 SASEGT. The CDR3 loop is CASSEGGGTYYGYTF. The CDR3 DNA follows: TGTGCCAGCAGTGAAGGAGGCGGCACCTACTATGGCTACACCTTC.

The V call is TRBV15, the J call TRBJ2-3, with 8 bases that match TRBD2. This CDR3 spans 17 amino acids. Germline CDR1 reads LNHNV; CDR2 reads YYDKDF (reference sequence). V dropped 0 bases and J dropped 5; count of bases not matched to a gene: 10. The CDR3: CATSRDPPTSAGDTQYF. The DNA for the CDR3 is TGTGCCACCAGCAGAGATCCCCCGACTAGCGCGGGAGATACGCAGTATTTT.

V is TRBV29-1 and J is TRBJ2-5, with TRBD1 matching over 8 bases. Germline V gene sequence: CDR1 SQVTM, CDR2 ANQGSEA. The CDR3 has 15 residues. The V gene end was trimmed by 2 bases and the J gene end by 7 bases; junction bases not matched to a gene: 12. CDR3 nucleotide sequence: TGCAGCGTTGAAACGCAGGGGGCCGGGGTTTGGACCCAGTACTTC. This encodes CSVETQGAGVWTQYF.

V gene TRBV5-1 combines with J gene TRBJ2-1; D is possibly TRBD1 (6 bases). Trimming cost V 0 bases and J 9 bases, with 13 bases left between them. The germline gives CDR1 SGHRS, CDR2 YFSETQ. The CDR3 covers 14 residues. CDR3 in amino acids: CASSLGTQGGEQFF. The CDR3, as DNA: TGCGCCAGCAGCTTGGGAACCCAAGGGGGTGAGCAGTTCTTC.

The CDR3 region has the DNA TGTGCCAGCAGCCTTAACCTGGGGCAGCCCCAGCATTTT. Its translation is CASSLNLGQPQHF. V gene TRBV7-8 combines with J gene TRBJ1-5; the D is unclear. V lost 5 bases and J lost 7, with 12 bases in between. The CDR3 runs to 13 residues. CDR1 and CDR2 from the germline V gene are SGHVS and FQNEAQ.

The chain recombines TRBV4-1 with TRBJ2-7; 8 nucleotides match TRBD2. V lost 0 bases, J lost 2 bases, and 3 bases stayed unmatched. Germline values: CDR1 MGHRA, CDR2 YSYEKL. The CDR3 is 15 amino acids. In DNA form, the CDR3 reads TGCGCCAGCAGCCAAGAGACTAGCGTTCCCTACGAGCAGTACTTC. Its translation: CASSQETSVPYEQYF.

The CDR3 sequence: CASRDAGKLFF. The CDR3 DNA is TGTGCCAGCAGGGACGCGGGAAAACTGTTTTTT. V and J are TRBV2 and TRBJ1-4; no clear D gene. This CDR3 is 11 amino acids long. Trimming took off 6 bases at V and 10 bases at J, with 9 bases between the two ends. Germline lookup yields CDR1 SNHLY and CDR2 FYNNEI.

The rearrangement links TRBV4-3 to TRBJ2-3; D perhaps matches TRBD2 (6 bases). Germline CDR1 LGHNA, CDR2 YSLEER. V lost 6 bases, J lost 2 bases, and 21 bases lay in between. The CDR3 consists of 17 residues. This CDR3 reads CASSPREANRVTDTQYF. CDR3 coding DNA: TGCGCCAGCAGTCCCAGGGAGGCTAATAGGGTCACAGATACGCAGTATTTT.

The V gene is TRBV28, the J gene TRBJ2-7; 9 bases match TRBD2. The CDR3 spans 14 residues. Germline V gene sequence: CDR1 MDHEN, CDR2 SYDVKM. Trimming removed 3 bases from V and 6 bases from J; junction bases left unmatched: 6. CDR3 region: CASSFPSGVLEQYF. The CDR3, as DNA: TGTGCCAGCAGTTTCCCTAGCGGGGTTCTCGAGCAGTACTTC.

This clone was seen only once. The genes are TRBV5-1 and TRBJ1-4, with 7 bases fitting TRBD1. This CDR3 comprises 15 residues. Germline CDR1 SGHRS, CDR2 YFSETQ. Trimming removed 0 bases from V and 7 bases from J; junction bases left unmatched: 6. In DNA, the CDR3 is TGCGCCAGCAGCTTGGATGCAGGGGGTCTTGAAAAACTGTTTTTT. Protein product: CASSLDAGGLEKLFF.

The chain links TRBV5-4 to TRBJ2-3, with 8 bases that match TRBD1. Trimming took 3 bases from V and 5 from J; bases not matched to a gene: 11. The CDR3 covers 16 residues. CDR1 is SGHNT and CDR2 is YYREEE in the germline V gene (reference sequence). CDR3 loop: CASSSRADRERDTQYF. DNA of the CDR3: TGTGCCAGCAGCTCAAGGGCGGACAGGGAGAGAGATACGCAGTATTTT. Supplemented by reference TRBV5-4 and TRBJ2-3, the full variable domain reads ETGVTQSPTHLIKTRGQQVTLRCSSQSGHNTVSWYQQALGQGPQFIFQYYREEENGRGNFPPRFSGLQFPNYSSELNVNALELDDSALYLCASSSRADRERDTQYFGPGTRLTVL.

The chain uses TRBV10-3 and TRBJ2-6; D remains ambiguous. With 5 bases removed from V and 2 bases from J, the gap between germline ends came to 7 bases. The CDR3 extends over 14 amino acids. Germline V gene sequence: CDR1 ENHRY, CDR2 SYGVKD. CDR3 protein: CAISTAPGANVLTF. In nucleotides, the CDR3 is TGTGCCATCAGTACTGCCCCTGGGGCCAACGTCCTGACTTTC.

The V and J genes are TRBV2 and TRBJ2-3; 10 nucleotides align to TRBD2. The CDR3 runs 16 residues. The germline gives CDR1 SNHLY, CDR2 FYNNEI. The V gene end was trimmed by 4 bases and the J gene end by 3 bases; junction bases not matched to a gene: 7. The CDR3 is CASSALLAGRTDTQYF. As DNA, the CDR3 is TGTGCCAGCAGTGCCCTACTAGCGGGGAGGACAGATACGCAGTATTTT.

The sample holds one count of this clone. The CDR3 protein is CSVVGQGTSYEQYF. The DNA of the CDR3 is TGCAGCGTTGTCGGACAGGGAACTTCCTACGAGCAGTACTTC. This sequence joins TRBV29-1 and TRBJ2-7; 8 positions match TRBD1. Germline V gene lookup returns CDR1 SQVTM and CDR2 ANQGSEA. The CDR3 totals 14 residues. Trimming at V came to 4 bases and at J to 1 base, leaving 6 bases not matched to a gene.

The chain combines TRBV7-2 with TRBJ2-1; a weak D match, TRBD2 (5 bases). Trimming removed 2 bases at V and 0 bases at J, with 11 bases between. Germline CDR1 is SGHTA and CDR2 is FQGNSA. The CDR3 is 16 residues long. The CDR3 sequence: CASSLRPGTSYNEQFF. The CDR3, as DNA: TGTGCCAGCAGCTTAAGGCCGGGAACCTCCTACAATGAGCAGTTCTTC.

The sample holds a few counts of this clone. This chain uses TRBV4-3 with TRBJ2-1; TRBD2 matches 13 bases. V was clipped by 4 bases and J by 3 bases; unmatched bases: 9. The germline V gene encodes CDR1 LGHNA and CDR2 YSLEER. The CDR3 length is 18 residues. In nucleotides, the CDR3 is TGCGCCAGCAGCCGTCGACTAGCGGGAGGCGAAGGCTACAATGAGCAGTTCTTC. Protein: CASSRRLAGGEGYNEQFF.

The CDR3 DNA follows: TGTGCCAGCAGCGTAGATGAAAACACCATATATTTT. Translated, it gives CASSVDENTIYF. The gene calls are TRBV9 and TRBJ1-3; D unclear. V was trimmed by 0 bases and J by 6 bases, leaving 4 bases between them. The CDR3 is 12 residues long. Germline CDR1 and CDR2: SGDLS and YYNGEE.

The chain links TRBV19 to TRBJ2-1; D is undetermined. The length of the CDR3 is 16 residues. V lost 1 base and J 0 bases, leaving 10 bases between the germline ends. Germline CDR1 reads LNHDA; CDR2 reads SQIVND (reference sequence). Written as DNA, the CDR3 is TGTGCCAGTAGTATAGCAGTCCATAGCTCCTACAATGAGCAGTTCTTC. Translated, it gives CASSIAVHSSYNEQFF.

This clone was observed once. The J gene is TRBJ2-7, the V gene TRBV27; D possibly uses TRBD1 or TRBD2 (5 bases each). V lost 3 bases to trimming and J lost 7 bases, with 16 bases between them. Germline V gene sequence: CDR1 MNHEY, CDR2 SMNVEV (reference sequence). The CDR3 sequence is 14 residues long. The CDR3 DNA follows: TGTGCCAGCAGTTTCGGGACGAGTGGGCTGGAGCAGTACTTC. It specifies CASSFGTSGLEQYF.

The CDR3 nucleotides are TGCGCCAGCAGGCTTTTCGGACAGGGGAGTTTCATTGAGACCCAGTACTTC. Translation gives CASRLFGQGSFIETQYF. This chain links TRBV5-1 with TRBJ2-5; 9 positions agree with TRBD1. V was pared by 5 bases and J by 5 bases, with 16 bases of the junction left unmatched. The CDR3 has 17 amino acids. Germline V gene sequence: CDR1 SGHRS, CDR2 YFSETQ. Complete variable domain (other parts from reference TRBV5-1 and TRBJ2-5): KAGVTQTPRYLIKTRGQQVTLSCSPISGHRSVSWYQQTPGQGLQFLFEYFSETQRNKGNFPGRFSGRQFSNSRSEMNVSTLELGDSALYLCASRLFGQGSFIETQYFGPGTRLLVL.

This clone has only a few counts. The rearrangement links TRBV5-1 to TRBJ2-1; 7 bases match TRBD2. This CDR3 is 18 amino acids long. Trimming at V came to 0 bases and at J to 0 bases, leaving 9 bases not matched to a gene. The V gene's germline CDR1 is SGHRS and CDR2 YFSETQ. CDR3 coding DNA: TGCGCCAGCAGCTTGGCTACAACTAGCGAAAGCTCCTACAATGAGCAGTTCTTC. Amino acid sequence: CASSLATTSESSYNEQFF.

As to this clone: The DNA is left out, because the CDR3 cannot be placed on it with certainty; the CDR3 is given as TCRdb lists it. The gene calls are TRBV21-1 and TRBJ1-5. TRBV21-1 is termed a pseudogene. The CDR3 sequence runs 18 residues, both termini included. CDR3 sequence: CASSKGWAWGGGNQPQHF.